This T cell receptor (beta chain) was captured by sequencing in a study of post-analysis software for immune sequencing data. About the study: Patients had relapsing-remitting, secondary progressive or progressive-relapsing multiple sclerosis; some lacked subtype.

TCR beta cDNA libraries had unique molecular identifiers. T cells numbering about 0.95 to 10 million gave rise to roughly 0.5 million cDNA molecules. One entry per CDR3 protein, called by TCRdb with MiXCR from the PCR reads. The sample records about 540,000 distinct CDR3 sequences, around 34% being singletons. Notes on the study in general: The F measure placed samples prepared in the same batch into strongly shared clusters. There were roughly five TRBV segments more frequent in patients than controls, and TRBV5-6, TRBV5-1 and TRBV20-1 were among them. The normalized Chao1 diversity of multiple sclerosis patients was significantly lower than that of controls.

Germline assignment: CDR1 DFQATT and CDR2 SNEGSKA (reference sequence). The CDR3 covers 15 residues. Comments on this clonotype: Its antigen is unidentified.

Material: blood. The clonotype was recovered from a girl under 18 with multiple sclerosis. The genes are TRBV20-1 and TRBJ2-5; 11 bases are a match to TRBD2. The J call may be wrong; the DNA end is better matched by TRBJ2-7. The CDR3 is CSASTGTSGSYEQYF. For the CDR3, the DNA is TGCAGTGCTAGTACTGGGACTAGCGGCAGCTACGAGCAGTACTTC.